The 3 T cell receptor beta chains in this list originate from one sample, sequenced in a study of cytomegalovirus exposure and HLA in healthy donors. Primers included in the PCR were 60 Vbeta and 13 Jbeta primers. Assay used: immunoSEQ multiplex PCR; TCRdb lists only in-frame clones, some missing. Of around 86,000 clones in the sample, over 75% were seen once. Material for sequencing was PBMCs. The receptors come from a female donor in good health and CMV-seronegative.

This chain uses TRBV27 with TRBJ1-2; TRBD1 aligns across 8 bases. The CDR3 is 13 amino acids. Germline lookup yields CDR1 MNHEY and CDR2 SMNVEV (reference sequence). Trimming took 4 bases from V and 6 from J; bases not matched to a gene: 4. The CDR3 DNA sequence: TGTGCCAGCAGTTCAACAGGGGGGCATGGCTACACCTTC. This codes for CASSSTGGHGYTF.

The CDR3 loop reads CASSFAGLNTDTQYF. The DNA for the CDR3 is TGTGCCAGCAGTTTCGCGGGACTCAACACAGATACGCAGTATTTT. The V and J genes are TRBV28 and TRBJ2-3; possibly TRBD2 for D (6 bases). The CDR3 covers 15 residues. From germline, CDR1 is MDHEN and CDR2 SYDVKM. V was clipped by 3 bases and J by 2 bases, with 12 bases between them.

The rearrangement uses TRBV7-2 and TRBJ1-3; 8 nucleotides align to TRBD1. The germline V gene has CDR1 SGHTA and CDR2 FQGNSA. This CDR3 is 16 amino acids long. With 3 bases clipped from V and 4 bases from J, the junction kept 8 bases outside the gene matches. CDR3 in amino acids: CASSFDGTGQGNTIYF. As DNA, the CDR3 is TGTGCCAGCAGCTTCGATGGGACAGGTCAAGGAAACACCATATATTTT.